The 26 T cell receptor beta chains below were found in one sample sequenced in a study of patients and donors after allogeneic stem cell transplantation. TCRdb called the RT-PCR reads again in MiXCR, with one record for every CDR3 protein. The sample consists of some 87,000 distinct CDR3 sequences, 45% to 50% of them appearing once. Sequencing was carried out using blood, either unsorted or a sorted T cell fraction (not recorded which). These receptor sequences come from a human donor who was either an allogeneic HSCT recipient or a stem cell or donor lymphocyte infusion donor (not recorded which). It is not recorded whose cells these are; they may come from a transplant donor.

The V gene is TRBV10-3, the J gene TRBJ2-5; 7 positions match TRBD2. This CDR3 is built from 17 residues. The V gene end was trimmed by 0 bases and the J gene end by 4 bases; junction bases not matched to a gene: 11. The germline V gene encodes CDR1 ENHRY and CDR2 SYGVKD. For the CDR3, the DNA is TGTGCCATCAGTGAGTCCGTTGGGGCTAGCGGCGGAGAGACCCAGTACTTC. It encodes CAISESVGASGGETQYF.

A few counts support this clonotype. The rearrangement links TRBV4-3 to TRBJ1-2; TRBD1 is a possible D gene (5 bases). The CDR3 has 15 residues. In germline, CDR1 is LGHNA, CDR2 YSLEER. V was clipped by 4 bases and J by 7 bases, with 19 bases between them. CDR3 DNA: TGCGCCAGCAGCCGAAAGGGGCACTACCTAACTGGCTACACCTTC. Translation: CASSRKGHYLTGYTF.

This chain's CDR3 is CASSQDLWAYNEQFF. DNA of the CDR3: TGTGCCAGCAGCCAAGATCTGTGGGCCTACAATGAGCAGTTCTTC. This chain uses TRBV3-1 with TRBJ2-1; no definite D call. This CDR3 has 15 amino acids. The V end was cut by 0 bases, the J end by 2 bases, with 8 bases between. CDR1 and CDR2 from the germline V gene are LGHDT and YNNKEL (reference sequence).

The chain uses TRBV28 and TRBJ2-2; D perhaps matches TRBD2 (5 bases). Trimming pared 4 bases from V and 4 bases from J, leaving 16 bases between. Germline assignment: CDR1 MDHEN and CDR2 SYDVKM. The CDR3 covers 16 residues. CDR3 region: CASSSAARVGTGELFF. Written as DNA, the CDR3 is TGTGCCAGCAGTTCGGCAGCGAGGGTAGGCACCGGGGAGCTGTTTTTT.

The chain uses TRBV18 and TRBJ1-5; D remains unclear. The CDR3 contains 13 residues. CDR1 and CDR2 (germline): KGHSH, LQKENI. V dropped 1 base and J dropped 5 bases, with 6 bases sitting between them. The CDR3 nucleotides read TGTGCCAGCTCACCACGGTGGGATCAGCCCCAGCATTTT. Its protein product is CASSPRWDQPQHF. Full variable domain (remainder filled in from reference TRBV18 and TRBJ1-5): NAGVMQNPRHLVRRRGQEARLRCSPMKGHSHVYWYRQLPEEGLKFMVYLQKENIIDESGMPKERFSAEFPKEGPSILRIQQVVRGDSAAYFCASSPRWDQPQHFGDGTRLSIL.

The chain recombines TRBV6-2 or TRBV6-3 with TRBJ2-3; D uncertain. Germline-derived CDR1 and CDR2 are MNHEY and SVGEGT. V lost 6 bases and J 6 bases, leaving 19 bases between the germline ends. CDR3 length: 15 residues. The CDR3 protein is CASSPDESHSDTQYF. The CDR3, as DNA: TGTGCCAGCAGCCCTGACGAATCTCATTCGGATACGCAGTATTTT.

The chain links TRBV4-2 to TRBJ1-1; D is undetermined. The ends were cut back, 0 bases at V and 0 bases at J, with 11 bases in the middle. The CDR3 contains 16 residues. In germline, CDR1 is LGHNA, CDR2 YNFKEQ. CDR3 sequence (DNA): TGTGCCAGCAGCCAAGAAGCGGCTGCTTTGAACACTGAAGCTTTCTTT. Translating it yields CASSQEAAALNTEAFF.

The V call is TRBV2, the J call TRBJ2-2; D remains unclear. The length of the CDR3 is 14 residues. Germline CDR1 SNHLY, CDR2 FYNNEI. Trimming removed 3 bases from V and 6 bases from J, with 11 bases in between. CDR3 in amino acids: CASSDLGSPGELFF. CDR3 DNA: TGTGCCAGCAGTGATTTGGGATCACCCGGGGAGCTGTTTTTT. Full variable domain (remainder filled in from reference TRBV2 and TRBJ2-2): EPEVTQTPSHQVTQMGQEVILRCVPISNHLYFYWYRQILGQKVEFLVSFYNNEISEKSEIFDDQFSVERPDGSNFTLKIRSTKLEDSAMYFCASSDLGSPGELFFGEGSRLTVL.

This clonotype was detected a few times. This chain joins TRBV10-3 and TRBJ1-5; TRBD1 might be the D (5 bases). This CDR3 spans 14 amino acids. In germline, CDR1 is ENHRY, CDR2 SYGVKD. V dropped 2 bases and J dropped 8 bases, with 13 bases sitting between them. The CDR3 coding sequence is TGTGCCATCAGTGAGGGACAAAAATCAGAGCCCCAGCATTTT. Protein sequence: CAISEGQKSEPQHF.

The V call is TRBV15, the J call TRBJ1-4, with 9 bases identical to TRBD1. The V and J ends lost 3 bases and 2 bases, in that order; junction bases with no gene match: 7. Germline CDR1 is LNHNV and CDR2 is YYDKDF (reference sequence). The CDR3 runs to 17 residues. Written as DNA, the CDR3 is TGTGCCACCAGCAGTCCAATCGGACAGGGGACTAATGAAAAACTGTTTTTT. Its translation is CATSSPIGQGTNEKLFF.

V usage is TRBV5-6 and J usage is TRBJ1-1; 7 nucleotides agree with TRBD1. Germline assignment: CDR1 SGHDT and CDR2 YYEEEE. The V and J ends lost 4 bases and 4 bases, in that order; junction bases with no gene match: 4. The CDR3 length is 13 residues. CDR3 region: CASSARGSTEAFF. CDR3 DNA: TGTGCCAGCAGCGCCAGGGGGAGCACTGAAGCTTTCTTT.

V and J are TRBV28 and TRBJ1-1; D unclear. Deletions cut 1 base from V and 5 bases from J, with 5 bases between. The V gene's germline CDR1 is MDHEN and CDR2 SYDVKM. There are 12 residues in the CDR3. CDR3 bases: TGTGCCAGCAGTTTATACACGACTGAAGCTTTCTTT. This sequence encodes CASSLYTTEAFF. Using reference TRBV28 and TRBJ1-1 for the parts outside the CDR3, the full variable domain is DVKVTQSSRYLVKRTGEKVFLECVQDMDHENMFWYRQDPGLGLRLIYFSYDVKMKEKGDIPEGYSVSREKKERFSLILESASTNQTSMYLCASSLYTTEAFFGQGTRLTVV.

The rearrangement uses TRBV12-3 or TRBV12-4 and TRBJ1-1; D is unclear. Between the trimmed V and J ends, which lost 3 bases and 1 base, there was a span of 12 bases. The CDR3 spans 15 residues. The CDR3, as DNA: TGTGCCAGCAGTTTTGACGGCTACCCGAACACTGAAGCTTTCTTT. Protein product: CASSFDGYPNTEAFF.

The chain uses TRBV9 and TRBJ1-1; a possible D gene is TRBD1 (6 bases). V gave up 4 bases and J gave up 7 bases, with 17 bases separating them. Germline V gene sequence: CDR1 SGDLS, CDR2 YYNGEE. The CDR3 length is 14 residues. The CDR3: CASSPNGGGNEAFF. CDR3 nucleotides: TGTGCCAGCAGCCCCAACGGTGGGGGCAATGAAGCTTTCTTT.

CDR3 in amino acids: CSVETGGSGYTF. The CDR3 bases are TGCAGCGTGGAGACAGGGGGAAGTGGCTACACCTTC. V is TRBV29-1 and J is TRBJ1-2; 9 bases map to TRBD1. Germline V gene data show CDR1 as SQVTM and CDR2 as ANQGSEA. This CDR3 spans 12 amino acids. The ends lost 6 bases at V and 7 bases at J; junction bases unmatched: 6.

V gene TRBV13 combines with J gene TRBJ1-3, with D unresolved. V lost 5 bases, J lost 0 bases, and 8 bases lay in between. CDR3 length: 14 residues. Germline CDR1 PRHDT, CDR2 FYEKMQ (reference sequence). CDR3 protein: CASSQTISGNTIYF. CDR3 bases: TGTGCCAGCAGCCAGACGATCTCTGGAAACACCATATATTTT.

This chain uses TRBV29-1 with TRBJ1-4; maybe TRBD1 (6 bases). CDR1 is SQVTM and CDR2 is ANQGSEA in the germline V gene. V was shortened by 3 bases and J by 6 bases, with 14 bases between the two germline ends. This CDR3 region has 14 residues. Here the CDR3 reads CSVDPTGGDEKLFF. CDR3 nucleotide sequence: TGCAGCGTTGATCCTACCGGGGGCGATGAAAAACTGTTTTTT.

The V call is TRBV28, the J call TRBJ1-6; a weak D match, TRBD1 (6 bases). The V and J ends lost 1 base and 10 bases respectively, with 17 bases between them. The CDR3 has 16 amino acids. The germline gives CDR1 MDHEN, CDR2 SYDVKM. The CDR3: CASSLFRDTVTSPLHF. The CDR3 nucleotides are TGTGCCAGCAGTTTATTCCGGGACACAGTAACCTCACCCCTCCACTTT.

Note on this clonotype: One end of the junction does not line up with germline, which may come from a read error. The genes are TRBV19 and TRBJ1-6; TRBD1 is a possible D gene (6 bases). Germline CDR1 LNHDA, CDR2 SQIVND (reference sequence). This CDR3 is built from 14 residues. CDR3 coding DNA: TGTGCCAGTAGTATAGACGGGATGATGGGGACAACAGCGTTT. This codes for CASSIDGMMGTTAF.

The rearrangement uses TRBV4-3 and TRBJ2-7; possibly TRBD1 for D (5 bases). Germline V gives CDR1 LGHNA, CDR2 YSLEER. This CDR3 comprises 15 residues. V lost 0 bases to trimming and J lost 1 base, with 10 bases between them. The CDR3: CASSQDLGQSYEQYF. In DNA form, the CDR3 reads TGCGCCAGCAGCCAAGATTTGGGGCAGTCCTACGAGCAGTACTTC.

This clonotype occurred a few times. The rearrangement links TRBV12-3 or TRBV12-4 to TRBJ1-1, with D unclear. The CDR3 covers 14 residues. Trimming removed 3 bases from V and 0 bases from J, with 8 bases in between. In DNA form, the CDR3 reads TGTGCCAGCAGTTTCAGCACCGTGAACACTGAAGCTTTCTTT. Protein product: CASSFSTVNTEAFF.

The rearrangement links TRBV5-6 to TRBJ1-2; D is perhaps TRBD1 (6 bases). The germline V gene has CDR1 SGHDT and CDR2 YYEEEE. The CDR3 length is 14 residues. V lost 4 bases and J 4 bases, leaving 14 bases between the germline ends. CDR3 in DNA: TGTGCCAGCAGCACCTTAGGACAGATCTATGGCTACACCTTC. It yields the protein CASSTLGQIYGYTF.

The rearrangement uses TRBV4-3 and TRBJ1-2, with TRBD1 identical over 8 bases. The CDR3 totals 15 residues. The junction had 7 bases not matched to a gene; V was cut back by 1 base and J by 6 bases. The germline gives CDR1 LGHNA, CDR2 YSLEER. The CDR3, as DNA: TGCGCCAGCAGCCAAGGGACAGGGTATATTGATGGCTACACCTTC. This codes for CASSQGTGYIDGYTF.

The rearrangement uses TRBV27 and TRBJ2-3, with 8 nucleotides matching TRBD2. Trimming took 3 bases from V and 5 from J; bases not matched to a gene: 7. The CDR3 is made up of 15 amino acids. Germline CDR1 is MNHEY and CDR2 is SMNVEV (reference sequence). In nucleotides, the CDR3 is TGTGCCAGCAGTTTCCCAGCGGGAGCTGGAGATACGCAGTATTTT. Amino acids: CASSFPAGAGDTQYF.

There are a few counts of this clonotype. The chain joins TRBV12-3 or TRBV12-4 to TRBJ1-1; D uncertain. CDR3 length equals 14 residues. V was shortened by 3 bases and J by 1 base, with 9 bases between the two germline ends. This CDR3 is CASSFYNPNTEAFF. CDR3 coding DNA: TGTGCCAGCAGTTTCTACAACCCGAACACTGAAGCTTTCTTT.

The genes are TRBV5-1 and TRBJ2-3; D gene ambiguous. The V and J ends lost 3 bases and 6 bases respectively, with 14 bases between them. Germline V gene sequence: CDR1 SGHRS, CDR2 YFSETQ. There are 14 residues in the CDR3. This chain's CDR3 is CASSYDQAGDTQYF. The CDR3 nucleotides read TGCGCCAGCAGCTACGACCAGGCCGGGGATACGCAGTATTTT. Using reference TRBV5-1 and TRBJ2-3 for the parts outside the CDR3, the full variable domain is KAGVTQTPRYLIKTRGQQVTLSCSPISGHRSVSWYQQTPGQGLQFLFEYFSETQRNKGNFPGRFSGRQFSNSRSEMNVSTLELGDSALYLCASSYDQAGDTQYFGPGTRLTVL.